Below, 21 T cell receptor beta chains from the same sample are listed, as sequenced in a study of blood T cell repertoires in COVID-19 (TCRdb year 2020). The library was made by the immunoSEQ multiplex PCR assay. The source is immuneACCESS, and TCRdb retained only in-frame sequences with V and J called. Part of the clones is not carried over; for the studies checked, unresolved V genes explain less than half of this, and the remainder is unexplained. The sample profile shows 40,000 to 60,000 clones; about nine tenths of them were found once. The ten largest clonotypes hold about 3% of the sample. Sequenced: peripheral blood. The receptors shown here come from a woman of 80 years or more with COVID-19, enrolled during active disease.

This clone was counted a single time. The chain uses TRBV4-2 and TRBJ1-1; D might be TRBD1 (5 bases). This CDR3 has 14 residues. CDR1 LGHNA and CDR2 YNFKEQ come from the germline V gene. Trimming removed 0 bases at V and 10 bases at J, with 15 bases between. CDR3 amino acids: CASSQDLMGRGAFF. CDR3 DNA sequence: TGTGCCAGCAGCCAAGATCTAATGGGGCGGGGAGCTTTCTTT.

In DNA, the CDR3 is TGTGCCAGCAGCCCTCGGGGAGGGATGGGAGAAAAACTGTTTTTT. Encoded protein: CASSPRGGMGEKLFF. This chain uses TRBV11-2 with TRBJ1-4; D is unclear. From germline, CDR1 is SGHAT and CDR2 FQNNGV. Trimming pared 5 bases from V and 8 bases from J, leaving 18 bases between. The CDR3 is 15 amino acids.

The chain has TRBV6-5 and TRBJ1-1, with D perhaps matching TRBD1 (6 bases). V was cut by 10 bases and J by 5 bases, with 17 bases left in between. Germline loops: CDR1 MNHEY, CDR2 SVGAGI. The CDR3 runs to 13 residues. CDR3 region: CAIRQGRGTEAFF. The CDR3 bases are TGTGCCATTCGTCAGGGGCGAGGAACTGAAGCTTTCTTT.

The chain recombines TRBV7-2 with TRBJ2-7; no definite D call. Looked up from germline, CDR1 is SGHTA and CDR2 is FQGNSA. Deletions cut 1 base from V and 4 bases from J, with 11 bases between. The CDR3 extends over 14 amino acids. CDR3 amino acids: CASSLGVYGYEQYF. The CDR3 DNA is TGTGCCAGCAGCTTAGGTGTCTACGGGTACGAGCAGTACTTC. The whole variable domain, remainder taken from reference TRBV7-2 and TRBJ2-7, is GAGVSQSPSNKVTEKGKDVELRCDPISGHTALYWYRQSLGQGLEFLIYFQGNSAPDKSGLPSDRFSAERTGGSVSTLTIQRTQQEDSAVYLCASSLGVYGYEQYFGPGTRLTVT.

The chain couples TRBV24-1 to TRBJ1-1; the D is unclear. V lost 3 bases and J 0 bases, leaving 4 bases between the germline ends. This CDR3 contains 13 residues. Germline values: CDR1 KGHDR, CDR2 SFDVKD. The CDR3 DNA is TGTGCCACCAGTGATGGGCTGAACACTGAAGCTTTCTTT. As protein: CATSDGLNTEAFF.

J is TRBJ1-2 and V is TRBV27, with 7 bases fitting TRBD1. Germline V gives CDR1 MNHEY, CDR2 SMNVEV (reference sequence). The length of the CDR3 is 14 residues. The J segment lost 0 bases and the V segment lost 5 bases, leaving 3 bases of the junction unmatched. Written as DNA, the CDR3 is TGTGCCAGCAGTCGACAGGGCCCTAACTATGGCTACACCTTC. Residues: CASSRQGPNYGYTF.

CDR3 DNA sequence: TGCGCCAGCAGCTTGGACCCGTCAGGGGGTATCGCCGATGAGCAGTTCTTC. Amino acid sequence: CASSLDPSGGIADEQFF. V and J are TRBV5-1 and TRBJ2-1; TRBD1 matches at 7 bases. Trimming cost V 0 bases and J 8 bases; bases outside gene matches: 14. The germline CDR1 and CDR2 sequences are SGHRS and YFSETQ. The CDR3 has 17 amino acids.

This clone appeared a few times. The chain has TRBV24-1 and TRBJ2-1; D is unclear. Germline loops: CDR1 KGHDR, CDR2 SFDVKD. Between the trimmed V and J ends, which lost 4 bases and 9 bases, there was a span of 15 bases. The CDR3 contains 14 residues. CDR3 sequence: CATSDSDPPGEQFF. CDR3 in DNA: TGTGCCACCAGTGACTCAGACCCCCCGGGTGAGCAGTTCTTC.

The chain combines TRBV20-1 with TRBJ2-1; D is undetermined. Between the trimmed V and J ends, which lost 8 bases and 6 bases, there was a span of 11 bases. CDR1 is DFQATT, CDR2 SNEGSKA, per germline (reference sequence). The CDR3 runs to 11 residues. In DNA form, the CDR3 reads TGCAGTTGGGTGCGGCCCAATGAGCAGTTCTTC. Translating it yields CSWVRPNEQFF.

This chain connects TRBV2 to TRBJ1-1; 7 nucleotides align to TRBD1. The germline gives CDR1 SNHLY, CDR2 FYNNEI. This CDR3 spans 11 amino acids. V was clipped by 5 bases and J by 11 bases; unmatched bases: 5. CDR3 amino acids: CASSWDRWAFF. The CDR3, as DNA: TGTGCCAGCAGTTGGGACAGATGGGCTTTCTTT.

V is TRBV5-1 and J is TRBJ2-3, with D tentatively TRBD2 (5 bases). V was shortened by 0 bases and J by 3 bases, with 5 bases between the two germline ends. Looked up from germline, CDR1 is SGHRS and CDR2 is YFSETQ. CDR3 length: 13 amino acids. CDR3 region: CASSLGGTDTQYF. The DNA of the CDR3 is TGCGCCAGCAGCTTGGGAGGGACAGATACGCAGTATTTT.

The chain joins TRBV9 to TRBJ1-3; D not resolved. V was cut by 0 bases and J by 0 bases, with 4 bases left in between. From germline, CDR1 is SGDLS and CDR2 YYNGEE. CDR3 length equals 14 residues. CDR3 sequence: CASSVELSGNTIYF. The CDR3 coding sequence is TGTGCCAGCAGCGTAGAGCTCTCTGGAAACACCATATATTTT. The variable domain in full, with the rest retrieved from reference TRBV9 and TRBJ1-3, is DSGVTQTPKHLITATGQRVTLRCSPRSGDLSVYWYQQSLDQGLQFLIQYYNGEERAKGNILERFSAQQFPDLHSELNLSSLELGDSALYFCASSVELSGNTIYFGEGSWLTVV.

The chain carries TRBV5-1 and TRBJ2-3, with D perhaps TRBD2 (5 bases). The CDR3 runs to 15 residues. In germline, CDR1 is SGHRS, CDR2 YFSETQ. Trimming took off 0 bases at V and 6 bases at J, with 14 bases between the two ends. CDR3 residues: CASSLASPTGDTQYF. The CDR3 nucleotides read TGCGCCAGCAGCTTGGCTAGCCCCACGGGGGATACGCAGTATTTT.

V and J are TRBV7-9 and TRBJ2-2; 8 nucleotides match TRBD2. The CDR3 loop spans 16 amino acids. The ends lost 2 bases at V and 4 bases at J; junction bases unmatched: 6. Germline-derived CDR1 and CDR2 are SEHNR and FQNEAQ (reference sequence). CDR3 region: CASSLLAGGSTGELFF. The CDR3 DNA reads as TGTGCCAGCAGCTTACTTGCGGGGGGATCCACCGGGGAGCTGTTTTTT. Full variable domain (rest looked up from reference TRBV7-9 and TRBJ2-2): DTGVSQNPRHKITKRGQNVTFRCDPISEHNRLYWYRQTLGQGPEFLTYFQNEAQLEKSRLLSDRFSAERPKGSFSTLEIQRTEQGDSAMYLCASSLLAGGSTGELFFGEGSRLTVL.

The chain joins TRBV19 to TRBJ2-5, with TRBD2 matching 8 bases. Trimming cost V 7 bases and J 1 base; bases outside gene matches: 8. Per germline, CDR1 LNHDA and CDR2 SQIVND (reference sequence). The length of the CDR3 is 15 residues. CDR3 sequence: CASTETSVTQETQYF. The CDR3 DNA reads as TGTGCCAGTACGGAGACTAGCGTGACCCAAGAGACCCAGTACTTC.

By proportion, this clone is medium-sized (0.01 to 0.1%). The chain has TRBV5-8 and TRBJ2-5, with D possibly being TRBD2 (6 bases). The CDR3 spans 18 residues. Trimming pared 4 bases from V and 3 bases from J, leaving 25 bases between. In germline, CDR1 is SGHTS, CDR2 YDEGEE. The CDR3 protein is CASSPRSGELLTKETQYF. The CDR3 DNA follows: TGTGCCAGCAGCCCACGATCGGGGGAGCTATTAACCAAAGAGACCCAGTACTTC. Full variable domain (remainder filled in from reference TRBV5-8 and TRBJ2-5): EAGVTQSPTHLIKTRGQQATLRCSPISGHTSVYWYQQALGLGLQFLLWYDEGEERNRGNFPPRFSGRQFPNYSSELNVNALELEDSALYLCASSPRSGELLTKETQYFGPGTRLLVL.

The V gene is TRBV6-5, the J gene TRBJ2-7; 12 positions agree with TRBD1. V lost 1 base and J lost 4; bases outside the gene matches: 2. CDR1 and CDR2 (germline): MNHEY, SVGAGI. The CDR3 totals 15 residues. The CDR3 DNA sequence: TGTGCCAGCAGTTACTTGGGACAGGGGGCTTACGAGCAGTACTTC. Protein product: CASSYLGQGAYEQYF.

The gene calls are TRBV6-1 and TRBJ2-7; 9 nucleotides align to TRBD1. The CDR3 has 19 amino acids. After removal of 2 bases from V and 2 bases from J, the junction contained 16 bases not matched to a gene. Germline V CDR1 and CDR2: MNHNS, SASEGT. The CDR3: CASSEFLGQGGIETYEQYF. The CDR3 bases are TGTGCCAGCAGTGAATTTTTGGGACAGGGTGGGATCGAAACCTACGAGCAGTACTTC.

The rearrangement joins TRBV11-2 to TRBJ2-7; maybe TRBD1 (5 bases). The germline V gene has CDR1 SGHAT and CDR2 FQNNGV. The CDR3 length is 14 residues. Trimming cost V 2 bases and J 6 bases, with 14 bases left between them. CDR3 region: CASSLIGRVIEQYF. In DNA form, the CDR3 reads TGTGCCAGCAGCTTAATTGGCAGGGTAATCGAGCAGTACTTC. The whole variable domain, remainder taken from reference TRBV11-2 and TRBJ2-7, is EAGVAQSPRYKIIEKRQSVAFWCNPISGHATLYWYQQILGQGPKLLIQFQNNGVVDDSQLPKDRFSAERLKGVDSTLKIQPAKLEDSAVYLCASSLIGRVIEQYFGPGTRLTVT.

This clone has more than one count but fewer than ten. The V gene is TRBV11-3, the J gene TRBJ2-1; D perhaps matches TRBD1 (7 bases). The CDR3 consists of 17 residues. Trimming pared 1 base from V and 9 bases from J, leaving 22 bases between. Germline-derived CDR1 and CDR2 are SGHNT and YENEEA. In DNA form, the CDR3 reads TGTGCCAGCAGCTTAGGGTTCGGAGGGGGCCACAAAGCTGAGCAGTTCTTC. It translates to CASSLGFGGGHKAEQFF.

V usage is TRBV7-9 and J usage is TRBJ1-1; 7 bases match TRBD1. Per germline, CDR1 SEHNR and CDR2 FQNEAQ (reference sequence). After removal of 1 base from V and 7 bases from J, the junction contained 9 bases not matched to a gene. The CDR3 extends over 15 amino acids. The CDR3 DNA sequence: TGTGCCAGCAGCTTAGAGGGGGCCCGGTCCATTGAAGCTTTCTTT. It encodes CASSLEGARSIEAFF.